The 30 T cell receptor beta chains listed next were all sequenced from one sample in a study of blood T cell repertoires in COVID-19. Only in-frame clones appear in the TCRdb table, and some are missing; sequencing was by immunoSEQ multiplex PCR. Of more than 85,000 clones in the sample, approximately 80% were seen once. The source material was peripheral blood. These receptors originate from an elderly woman with active or convalescent COVID-19.

The chain links TRBV24-1 to TRBJ2-3; no clear D gene. Per germline, CDR1 KGHDR and CDR2 SFDVKD. This CDR3 has 14 amino acids. Trimming removed 5 bases at V and 0 bases at J, with 8 bases between. The chain's CDR3 is CATSVRGSTDTQYF. CDR3 DNA: TGTGCCACCAGTGTGCGCGGCAGCACAGATACGCAGTATTTT.

This clone was seen a handful of times. The rearrangement joins TRBV9 to TRBJ2-2; D is unresolved. Per germline, CDR1 SGDLS and CDR2 YYNGEE. The CDR3 runs to 15 residues. V dropped 0 bases and J dropped 1 base, with 7 bases sitting between them. CDR3: CASSVAAGNTGELFF. DNA for the CDR3: TGTGCCAGCAGCGTAGCAGCAGGGAACACCGGGGAGCTGTTTTTT.

The genes are TRBV5-1 and TRBJ2-1, with 12 bases matching TRBD2. Per germline, CDR1 SGHRS and CDR2 YFSETQ. The CDR3 is made up of 15 amino acids. V was pared by 5 bases and J by 2 bases, with 2 bases of the junction left unmatched. CDR3 protein: CASRLAGGPYNEQFF. CDR3 nucleotide sequence: TGCGCCAGCAGGCTAGCGGGAGGGCCCTACAATGAGCAGTTCTTC.

The chain carries TRBV6-1 and TRBJ2-1; no firm D call. Looked up from germline, CDR1 is MNHNS and CDR2 is SASEGT. The V end lost 0 bases, the J end lost 0 bases, and 9 bases lay between the germline ends. The CDR3 consists of 16 residues. DNA for the CDR3: TGTGCCAGCAGTGAAGCATCGCGGAGCTCCTACAATGAGCAGTTCTTC. It is translated as CASSEASRSSYNEQFF.

The gene calls are TRBV7-8 and TRBJ1-2, with D uncertain. The V end lost 5 bases, the J end lost 4 bases, and 11 bases lay between the germline ends. The CDR3 extends over 13 amino acids. Looked up from germline, CDR1 is SGHVS and CDR2 is FQNEAQ. CDR3 loop: CASSPRDFYGYTF. In DNA, the CDR3 is TGTGCCAGCAGCCCCCGGGATTTCTATGGCTACACCTTC.

J is TRBJ1-2 and V is TRBV6-2 or TRBV6-3; D may be TRBD1 (5 bases). Trimming took off 0 bases at V and 8 bases at J, with 10 bases between the two ends. This CDR3 spans 13 amino acids. The germline V gene has CDR1 MNHEY and CDR2 SVGEGT. The CDR3 nucleotides are TGTGCCAGCAGTTACTCGAGTAGGGGAGGCTACACCTTC. Translation: CASSYSSRGGYTF.

The genes are TRBV15 and TRBJ2-3, with 10 bases that match TRBD2. In germline, CDR1 is LNHNV, CDR2 YYDKDF (reference sequence). The CDR3 covers 16 residues. The trim removed 0 bases at V and 4 bases at J, leaving 4 bases unmatched. The CDR3 reads CATSREGTSAPDTQYF. The CDR3, as DNA: TGTGCCACCAGCAGAGAGGGGACTAGCGCCCCAGATACGCAGTATTTT. Variable domain in full (rest from reference TRBV15 and TRBJ2-3): DAMVIQNPRYQVTQFGKPVTLSCSQTLNHNVMYWYQQKSSQAPKLLFHYYDKDFNNEADTPDNFQSRRPNTSFCFLDIRSPGLGDTAMYLCATSREGTSAPDTQYFGPGTRLTVL.

The chain carries TRBV5-8 and TRBJ2-7; the D is unclear. CDR3 length equals 14 residues. V lost 4 bases, J lost 7 bases, and 18 bases lay in between. Germline assignment: CDR1 SGHTS and CDR2 YDEGEE. This CDR3 is CASSPQGPSGEQYF. CDR3 in DNA: TGTGCCAGCAGCCCCCAAGGCCCCTCGGGTGAGCAGTACTTC.

V is TRBV11-2 and J is TRBJ2-1; 14 nucleotides align to TRBD2. The CDR3 covers 18 residues. Germline trimming cut 3 bases from V and 8 bases from J; bases unmatched to any gene: 12. The V gene's germline CDR1 is SGHAT and CDR2 FQNNGV. This CDR3 reads CASSLWGGLAGDGDEQFF. The CDR3 DNA follows: TGTGCCAGCAGCTTGTGGGGGGGACTAGCGGGAGACGGAGATGAGCAGTTCTTC.

This chain links TRBV15 with TRBJ2-7; tentatively, D is TRBD2 (6 bases). This CDR3 has 16 amino acids. Between the trimmed V and J ends, which lost 5 bases and 2 bases, there was a span of 19 bases. CDR1 is LNHNV, CDR2 YYDKDF, per germline (reference sequence). This CDR3 reads CATSFRSGGVAYEQYF. DNA of the CDR3: TGTGCCACCAGCTTCCGTAGTGGAGGGGTAGCCTACGAGCAGTACTTC.

This clone was observed a single time. The CDR3 DNA is TGTGCCACCGCTGCCCGGCAGACAGGGGGTAACCAGCCCCAGCATTTT. It specifies CATAARQTGGNQPQHF. J is TRBJ1-5 and V is TRBV24-1, with 9 bases identical to TRBD1. Germline values: CDR1 KGHDR, CDR2 SFDVKD. The CDR3 is 16 residues long. Unmatched junction bases numbered 15, after V lost 9 bases and J lost 7 bases.

V is TRBV29-1 and J is TRBJ1-1, with D unclear. Germline V gene lookup returns CDR1 SQVTM and CDR2 ANQGSEA. This CDR3 has 13 residues. CDR3 region: CCGGGGGATEAFF. The CDR3 DNA reads as TGCTGCGGCGGCGGCGGCGGAGCGACTGAAGCTTTCTTT. The whole variable domain, remainder taken from reference TRBV29-1 and TRBJ1-1, is SAVISQKPSRDICQRGTSLTIQCQVDSQVTMMFWYRQQPGQSLTLIATANQGSEATYESGFVIDKFPISRPNLTFSTLTVSNMSPEDSSIYLCCGGGGGATEAFFGQGTRLTVV.

The rearrangement uses TRBV19 and TRBJ2-7; tentatively, D is TRBD2 (5 bases). The CDR3 has 14 residues. V shed 3 bases and J shed 6 bases, with 15 bases lying between them. CDR1 and CDR2 from the germline V gene are LNHDA and SQIVND (reference sequence). For the CDR3, the DNA is TGTGCCAGTAGTATTATCGGGGTTTTCGGCGAGCAGTACTTC. Amino acid sequence: CASSIIGVFGEQYF.

The chain uses TRBV9 and TRBJ1-3; weak D call: TRBD1 (6 bases). The CDR3 loop spans 15 amino acids. The germline V gene encodes CDR1 SGDLS and CDR2 YYNGEE. Trimming cost V 7 bases and J 0 bases, with 14 bases left between them. Here the CDR3 reads CASDEGGGSGNTIYF. CDR3 in DNA: TGTGCCAGCGACGAGGGAGGGGGCTCTGGAAACACCATATATTTT.

This chain joins TRBV15 and TRBJ2-3, with D perhaps TRBD2 (6 bases). The V gene's germline CDR1 is LNHNV and CDR2 YYDKDF (reference sequence). Trimming left V 0 bases short and J 9 bases short, with 10 bases between. This CDR3 spans 13 amino acids. This CDR3 is CATSRDRRETQYF. CDR3 DNA sequence: TGTGCCACCAGCAGAGATAGGCGGGAAACGCAGTATTTT. The complete variable domain, with remaining parts taken from reference TRBV15 and TRBJ2-3, reads DAMVIQNPRYQVTQFGKPVTLSCSQTLNHNVMYWYQQKSSQAPKLLFHYYDKDFNNEADTPDNFQSRRPNTSFCFLDIRSPGLGDTAMYLCATSRDRRETQYFGPGTRLTVL.

This clone was counted between two and nine times. The chain couples TRBV5-5 to TRBJ2-3; tentative D call: TRBD1 (5 bases). This CDR3 spans 16 amino acids. The germline V gene has CDR1 SGHKS and CDR2 YYEKEE (reference sequence). Trimming pared 4 bases from V and 3 bases from J, leaving 18 bases between. The CDR3 coding sequence is TGTGCCAGCAGCCCTGGGGCAGGGCGGTTGACAGATACGCAGTATTTT. The encoded protein is CASSPGAGRLTDTQYF.

The V and J genes are TRBV7-3 and TRBJ2-3, with D unresolved. Germline V gene lookup returns CDR1 SGHTA and CDR2 FQGTGA. This CDR3 is built from 13 residues. V gave up 2 bases and J gave up 1 base, with 4 bases separating them. The CDR3 loop is CASSLGGTDTQYF. The CDR3 bases are TGTGCCAGCAGCTTAGGAGGCACAGATACGCAGTATTTT.

The J gene is TRBJ2-7, the V gene TRBV20-1; TRBD1 matches at 7 bases. Germline V CDR1 and CDR2: DFQATT, SNEGSKA (reference sequence). V dropped 7 bases and J dropped 4; count of bases not matched to a gene: 4. This CDR3 spans 11 amino acids. The CDR3 region has the DNA TGCAGTGGGGACAGTCCTTACGAGCAGTACTTC. This sequence encodes CSGDSPYEQYF.

The V and J genes are TRBV30 and TRBJ1-6; D possibly corresponds to TRBD1 (5 bases). CDR1 is GTSNPN, CDR2 SVGIG, per germline (reference sequence). V was clipped by 2 bases and J by 7 bases, with 12 bases between them. This CDR3 comprises 14 residues. The CDR3 DNA sequence: TGTGCCTGGAGTCGTAGACAGAAGAATTCACCCCTCCACTTT. It yields the protein CAWSRRQKNSPLHF.

The chain recombines TRBV7-3 with TRBJ1-1; D is possibly TRBD1 (6 bases). V was clipped by 8 bases and J by 2 bases, with 12 bases between them. The germline gives CDR1 SGHTA, CDR2 FQGTGA. The CDR3 runs to 13 residues. CDR3 in DNA: TGTGCCAGCGCCCAACAGGGAAACACTGAAGCTTTCTTT. This codes for CASAQQGNTEAFF.

The chain links TRBV11-2 to TRBJ1-2; TRBD1 might be the D (5 bases). Trimming took 1 base from V and 6 from J, leaving 18 bases between them. In germline, CDR1 is SGHAT, CDR2 FQNNGV. This CDR3 comprises 16 residues. Here the CDR3 DNA reads TGTGCCAGCAGCTTAGGGGCCCGACAGCCGGTGGATGGCTACACCTTC. Translating it yields CASSLGARQPVDGYTF.

V is TRBV27 and J is TRBJ2-2; 8 bases line up with TRBD1. The germline gives CDR1 MNHEY, CDR2 SMNVEV (reference sequence). This CDR3 is 15 amino acids long. V lost 1 base to trimming and J lost 6 bases; unmatched junction nucleotides: 4. CDR3 sequence reads: CASSLFGTGSGELFF. DNA for the CDR3: TGTGCCAGCAGTTTATTCGGGACAGGTTCCGGGGAGCTGTTTTTT.

This chain links TRBV28 with TRBJ1-5; TRBD1 might be the D (6 bases). The CDR3 sequence is 15 residues long. Germline V lookup: CDR1 MDHEN, CDR2 SYDVKM. The germline V and J ends were trimmed by 5 bases and 7 bases, with 18 bases remaining between them. CDR3 sequence reads: CASSPATGGKQPQHF. The DNA of the CDR3 is TGTGCCAGCAGTCCAGCGACAGGCGGAAAGCAGCCCCAGCATTTT.

In this sample, this clone turned up once. The CDR3 region is CASSFDRTSSGNTIYF. In DNA, the CDR3 is TGTGCCAGCAGTTTTGACAGGACCAGCTCTGGAAACACCATATATTTT. The chain is built from TRBV6-5 and TRBJ1-3, with D perhaps TRBD1 (6 bases). The CDR3 has 16 amino acids. Germline V lookup: CDR1 MNHEY, CDR2 SVGAGI. Trimming pared 4 bases from V and 0 bases from J, leaving 13 bases between.

The J gene is TRBJ2-5, the V gene TRBV10-3, with 8 bases identical to TRBD2. The CDR3 consists of 15 residues. Germline lookup yields CDR1 ENHRY and CDR2 SYGVKD. The ends lost 6 bases at V and 0 bases at J; junction bases unmatched: 6. The CDR3 loop is CAISELSGNQETQYF. CDR3 nucleotide sequence: TGTGCCATCAGCGAACTTAGCGGGAACCAAGAGACCCAGTACTTC.

V is TRBV11-3 and J is TRBJ2-2; 9 bases fit TRBD2. This CDR3 region has 17 residues. Germline assignment: CDR1 SGHNT and CDR2 YENEEA. V was pared by 1 base and J by 0 bases, with 3 bases of the junction left unmatched. CDR3 DNA sequence: TGTGCCAGCAGCTTAGGGCTAGCGGGGCCGAACACCGGGGAGCTGTTTTTT. Translating it yields CASSLGLAGPNTGELFF.

The chain joins TRBV5-1 to TRBJ2-1; 9 nucleotides line up with TRBD2. V lost 0 bases to trimming and J lost 8 bases; unmatched junction nucleotides: 9. Germline CDR1 reads SGHRS; CDR2 reads YFSETQ. The CDR3 has 16 residues. This CDR3 reads CASSLVAGGPRDEQFF. The DNA for the CDR3 is TGCGCCAGCAGCTTGGTTGCGGGAGGGCCGAGGGATGAGCAGTTCTTC. Complete variable domain (other parts from reference TRBV5-1 and TRBJ2-1): KAGVTQTPRYLIKTRGQQVTLSCSPISGHRSVSWYQQTPGQGLQFLFEYFSETQRNKGNFPGRFSGRQFSNSRSEMNVSTLELGDSALYLCASSLVAGGPRDEQFFGPGTRLTVL.

V usage is TRBV5-1 and J usage is TRBJ1-2; 9 nucleotides align to TRBD1. CDR1 and CDR2 from the germline V gene are SGHRS and YFSETQ. The CDR3 consists of 16 residues. V was pared by 0 bases and J by 3 bases, with 6 bases of the junction left unmatched. CDR3 amino acids: CASSLGEQGAHYGYTF. The CDR3 DNA sequence: TGCGCCAGCAGCTTGGGAGAACAGGGGGCCCACTATGGCTACACCTTC.

The gene calls are TRBV19 and TRBJ1-2, with 12 bases aligning to TRBD1. Germline V lookup: CDR1 LNHDA, CDR2 SQIVND (reference sequence). The CDR3 is made up of 17 amino acids. The V and J ends lost 3 bases and 4 bases, in that order; junction bases with no gene match: 9. The CDR3 sequence: CASSISGTGGLRYGYTF. The CDR3 DNA is TGTGCCAGTAGTATTTCCGGGACAGGGGGCTTACGCTATGGCTACACCTTC.

Here the CDR3 DNA reads TGCGCCAGCAGCCAACTGCGCGTGAGTTACGAGCAGTACTTC. It yields the protein CASSQLRVSYEQYF. The chain recombines TRBV4-1 with TRBJ2-7; no reliable D call. Looked up from germline, CDR1 is MGHRA and CDR2 is YSYEKL. Trimming took 2 bases from V and 4 from J, leaving 12 bases between them. This CDR3 comprises 14 residues.